This T cell receptor (beta chain) was sequenced in a study of shared clonotypes between healthy human individuals. Findings of the study overall: Read depth was anticipated to influence clonotype sharing among donors. Shared clonotypes: roughly 5% naive CD4, under 4% naive CD8, 2.3% memory CD4, under 0.45% memory CD8. Only blood samples were collected, and tissue repertoires likely differ.

Execution of the assay was at deep level. Only in-frame clones appear in the TCRdb table, and some are missing; sequencing was by immunoSEQ multiplex PCR. The repertoire holds some 1 million clones, with about 75% as singletons. Germline CDR1 SNHLY, CDR2 FYNNEI. The CDR3 runs 13 residues. V was pared by 2 bases and J by 4 bases, with 8 bases between. Regarding this clone: Its antigen is unknown.

The specimen was memory CD4+ T cells sorted from blood. Subset described: CD45RA-negative fraction. This receptor was identified in a man aged 18-30 years in good health. The chain has TRBV2 and TRBJ1-1; the D gene is possibly TRBD1 (6 bases). CDR3 nucleotide sequence: TGTGCCAGCAGTGAATTAGGGGGCACTGAAGCTTTCTTT. Protein: CASSELGGTEAFF.